This is a list of T cell receptor beta chains from one sample in a study of cytomegalovirus exposure and HLA in healthy donors. The data were produced by immunoSEQ multiplex PCR, yet TCRdb's version contains in-frame clones alone and is incomplete. The sample holds fewer than 150,000 clones; around 88% are singletons and the top ten take roughly 7.7%. Input material: PBMCs. All receptors come from a woman between 18 and 30 years old in good health and CMV-seropositive. The CDR3 runs from the conserved cysteine through the conserved F or W.

CASSSPGTGGDTQYF,TRBV28
CASSWEKYEQYF,TRBV5-4
CAWRMTGGGGGYTF,TRBV30
CASSLTGQLNTEAFF,TRBV5-1
CASTPGEGKLFF,TRBV25-1
CASSDKRLSYEQYF,TRBV6-1
CASGLTGGNTEAFF,TRBV9
CASSESLAGVSYEKLFF,TRBV2
CASSSQGLGTEAFF,TRBV7-2
CASSQDRLERSYEQYF,TRBV4-1
CASSGLPGQFNEKLFF,TRBV6-1
CAWGFGDYEQYF,TRBV30
CASIPPTGVKNQPQHF,TRBV11-3
CASSPWTGRNTEAFF,TRBV5-1
CASSSGTSGRGTGELFF,TRBV5-1
CASSTYGTVTDTQYF,TRBV9
CASSSRTGYNEQFF,TRBV11-3
CASSFGTSGGQQETQYF,TRBV11-2
CASSPPNEYEAFF,TRBV18
CASSLSVAGGEQFF,TRBV27
CASSLPGSSYEQYF,TRBV7-9
CASSPSTGLSTGELFF,TRBV9
CASSSLRQASGELFF,TRBV28
CASSVGSGGSTVQYF,TRBV9
CAGSRQANTEAFF,TRBV2
CAWSVQGGQPQHF,TRBV30
CASSLSFGGGTQYF,TRBV27
CASIPRGAGAREQYF,TRBV6-5
CASSVEGRTEAFF,TRBV2
CASSLDITGELFF,TRBV7-7
CATSRVAQAYEQYF,TRBV15
CASSPANTGELFF,TRBV6-5
CASSAAEAFF,TRBV2
CASSLTGDNARGYTF,TRBV5-1
CASSPIGVNTEAFF,TRBV5-4
CASSLATGLDEQYF,TRBV5-4
CASSESRDTSYEQYF,TRBV2
CASSPGLAGRETQYF,TRBV4-3
CASSYADRGNTEAFF,TRBV6-5
CASSPDTYYGYTF,TRBV5-4
CASSLGGQQNTEAFF,TRBV7-3
CATSLGVKGAGELFF,TRBV15
CASSIGGQNLYSPLHF,TRBV19
CASSQTGTGNEKLFF,TRBV4-2
CASSFDRDQETQYF,TRBV7-3
CSVEGTGVYNEQFF,TRBV29-1
CASSPKRGASTDTQYF,TRBV7-3
CASSRTTGVADTQYF,TRBV5-1
CASSAGMYQETQYF,TRBV5-1
CASSLGGAETEAFF,TRBV18
CASSLVSGGPETQYF,TRBV7-2
CASRTDRAVDSPLHF,TRBV2
CASSPTGATEDEQYF,TRBV18
CASSLGASGVTGELFF,TRBV5-8
CASSVQGNGYTF,TRBV9
CASSPRTGANYGYTF,TRBV19
CASGAGNQPQHF,TRBV6-5
CSSRDTATNEKLFF,TRBV6-1
CASSLKAEDEQYF,TRBV7-9
CASSVGGGGAHNEQFF,TRBV9